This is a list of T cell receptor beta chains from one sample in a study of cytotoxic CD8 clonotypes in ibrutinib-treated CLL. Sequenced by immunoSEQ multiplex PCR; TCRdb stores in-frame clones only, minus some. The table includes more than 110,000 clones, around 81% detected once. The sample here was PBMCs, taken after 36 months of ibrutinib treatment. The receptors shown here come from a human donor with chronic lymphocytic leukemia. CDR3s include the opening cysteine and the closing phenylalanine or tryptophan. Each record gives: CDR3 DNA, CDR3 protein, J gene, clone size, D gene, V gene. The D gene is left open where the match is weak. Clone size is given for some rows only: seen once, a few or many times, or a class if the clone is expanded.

CDR3nt: TGCGCCAGCAGCTTGTACCAGGGGGGAGCTGAAGCTTTCTTT
CDR3aa: CASSLYQGGAEAFF
j_gene: TRBJ1-1
abundance: once
d_gene: TRBD1
v_gene: TRBV5-1

CDR3nt: TGTGCCAGCAGCTATGGGACTAGCAATGAGCAGTTCTTC
CDR3aa: CASSYGTSNEQFF
j_gene: TRBJ2-1
abundance: few
d_gene: TRBD2
v_gene: TRBV11-3

CDR3nt: TGTGCCAGCAGATCAGACGGAGGCTCTGGGGCCAACGTCCTGACTTTC
CDR3aa: CASRSDGGSGANVLTF
j_gene: TRBJ2-6
abundance: .
d_gene: .
v_gene: TRBV27

CDR3nt: TGTGCCAGCAGTTTGGGCAGGGGGGACTATGGCTACACCTTC
CDR3aa: CASSLGRGDYGYTF
j_gene: TRBJ1-2
abundance: .
d_gene: TRBD1
v_gene: TRBV28

CDR3nt: TGTGCCAGCTCACCGGCTCAGGGGGCGGGCTATGGCTACACCTTC
CDR3aa: CASSPAQGAGYGYTF
j_gene: TRBJ1-2
abundance: .
d_gene: TRBD1
v_gene: TRBV18

CDR3nt: TGTGCCAGCAGCCGACGGGGGGACGAAAAACTGTTTTTT
CDR3aa: CASSRRGDEKLFF
j_gene: TRBJ1-4
abundance: .
d_gene: .
v_gene: TRBV7-2

CDR3nt: TGTGCCAGCAGCCCGACAGGATATGGCTACACCTTC
CDR3aa: CASSPTGYGYTF
j_gene: TRBJ1-2
abundance: .
d_gene: .
v_gene: TRBV7-9

CDR3nt: TGTGCCAGCAGTTACTCGAGGAGTCAGGGAGGTGAAAAACTGTTTTTT
CDR3aa: CASSYSRSQGGEKLFF
j_gene: TRBJ1-4
abundance: .
d_gene: .
v_gene: TRBV6-5

CDR3nt: TGTGCCGCGGCTAGCGGGAGAACAGATACGCAGTATTTT
CDR3aa: CAAASGRTDTQYF
j_gene: TRBJ2-3
abundance: .
d_gene: TRBD2
v_gene: TRBV10-3

CDR3nt: TGTGCCAGCAGCTTGACAGGGGATCGGACTGAAGCTTTCTTT
CDR3aa: CASSLTGDRTEAFF
j_gene: TRBJ1-1
abundance: once
d_gene: TRBD1
v_gene: TRBV5-4

CDR3nt: TGCGCCAGCAGCTCGGCCCTCAGCTCCTACAATGAGCAGTTCTTC
CDR3aa: CASSSALSSYNEQFF
j_gene: TRBJ2-1
abundance: once
d_gene: .
v_gene: TRBV5-1

CDR3nt: TGTGCCATCAGTGAGCCAGGACAGGGGAGGACCGGGGAGCTGTTTTTT
CDR3aa: CAISEPGQGRTGELFF
j_gene: TRBJ2-2
abundance: .
d_gene: TRBD1
v_gene: TRBV10-3

CDR3nt: TGTGCCACCAGGACCCTTGGGGGCGGCAATCAGCCCCAGCATTTT
CDR3aa: CATRTLGGGNQPQHF
j_gene: TRBJ1-5
abundance: once
d_gene: .
v_gene: TRBV15

CDR3nt: TGTGCCAGCAGCTTGGCCGTACGGGGGAGTCACAGCTCCTACAATGAGCAGTTCTTC
CDR3aa: CASSLAVRGSHSSYNEQFF
j_gene: TRBJ2-1
abundance: .
d_gene: .
v_gene: TRBV5-4

CDR3nt: TGTGCCAGCAGCCATCTCGGGACAGAATACAATGAGCAGTTCTTC
CDR3aa: CASSHLGTEYNEQFF
j_gene: TRBJ2-1
abundance: .
d_gene: TRBD1
v_gene: TRBV7-9

CDR3nt: TGTGCCAGCAGTTTTTCGGTGAATTTGGGCTCCTACGAGCAGTACTTC
CDR3aa: CASSFSVNLGSYEQYF
j_gene: TRBJ2-7
abundance: .
d_gene: .
v_gene: TRBV28

CDR3nt: TGTGCCAGCAGCTACACCCCAGGGGAAGCACGAAGCCTCGAGCAGTACTTC
CDR3aa: CASSYTPGEARSLEQYF
j_gene: TRBJ2-7
abundance: .
d_gene: .
v_gene: TRBV7-9

CDR3nt: TGTGCCAGCAGCCGATGGACAACCAGGGGGACTGAAGCTTTCTTT
CDR3aa: CASSRWTTRGTEAFF
j_gene: TRBJ1-1
abundance: .
d_gene: TRBD1
v_gene: TRBV5-8

CDR3nt: TGTGCCAGTCTTGGGACTAGCGGGGGGGTGGAGACCCAGTACTTC
CDR3aa: CASLGTSGGVETQYF
j_gene: TRBJ2-5
abundance: .
d_gene: TRBD2
v_gene: TRBV27

CDR3nt: TGCAGCGTTGGGGTGACAGCCAAAGAGACCCAGTACTTC
CDR3aa: CSVGVTAKETQYF
j_gene: TRBJ2-5
abundance: .
d_gene: .
v_gene: TRBV29-1

CDR3nt: TGCGCCAGCAGCCTCAGGGTTAGCCGGGACGAGCAGTACTTC
CDR3aa: CASSLRVSRDEQYF
j_gene: TRBJ2-7
abundance: few
d_gene: .
v_gene: TRBV5-1

CDR3nt: TGTGCCAGCGGCTCCGACAGGGGCTCCTACGAGCAGTACTTC
CDR3aa: CASGSDRGSYEQYF
j_gene: TRBJ2-7
abundance: .
d_gene: TRBD1
v_gene: TRBV2

CDR3nt: TGTGCCAGCAGCCCTAGCGCTATCTCCTACAATGAGCAGTTCTTC
CDR3aa: CASSPSAISYNEQFF
j_gene: TRBJ2-1
abundance: .
d_gene: .
v_gene: TRBV7-2

CDR3nt: TGTGCCAGTAGCCGAGGGTGGGAGACAAACAATGAGCAGTTCTTC
CDR3aa: CASSRGWETNNEQFF
j_gene: TRBJ2-1
abundance: .
d_gene: .
v_gene: TRBV19

CDR3nt: TGTGCCAGTACCCCCGGGACAGCCGGCAATCAGCCCCAGCATTTT
CDR3aa: CASTPGTAGNQPQHF
j_gene: TRBJ1-5
abundance: .
d_gene: TRBD1
v_gene: TRBV19

CDR3nt: TGCGCCAGCAGCTTGTCTCCGGGGGCGGGGTATGAGCAGTTCTTC
CDR3aa: CASSLSPGAGYEQFF
j_gene: TRBJ2-1
abundance: .
d_gene: .
v_gene: TRBV5-1

CDR3nt: TGCGCCATCTCCGGGGGGCAGGGAAAGGGAACCAACTATGGCTACACCTTC
CDR3aa: CAISGGQGKGTNYGYTF
j_gene: TRBJ1-2
abundance: .
d_gene: .
v_gene: TRBV10-2

CDR3nt: TGCAGCGTTGAGGGGGGCTCCGTCACCGGGGAGCTGTTTTTT
CDR3aa: CSVEGGSVTGELFF
j_gene: TRBJ2-2
abundance: .
d_gene: .
v_gene: TRBV29-1

CDR3nt: TGCGCCAGCAGCCAGGTGGGACAGGGCTTCCAAGAGACCCAGTACTTC
CDR3aa: CASSQVGQGFQETQYF
j_gene: TRBJ2-5
abundance: .
d_gene: TRBD1
v_gene: TRBV4-1

CDR3nt: TGTGCCAGCAGTGGAGGTGGCAATCAGCCCCAGCATTTT
CDR3aa: CASSGGGNQPQHF
j_gene: TRBJ1-5
abundance: .
d_gene: .
v_gene: TRBV25-1

CDR3nt: TGTGCCAGCAGTGGATTGGGGGCAAAGGATACGCAGTATTTT
CDR3aa: CASSGLGAKDTQYF
j_gene: TRBJ2-3
abundance: .
d_gene: .
v_gene: TRBV6-1

CDR3nt: TGTGCCGCCGTCATTACAGGTTCGGGAGCTTTCTTT
CDR3aa: CAAVITGSGAFF
j_gene: TRBJ1-1
abundance: .
d_gene: .
v_gene: TRBV21-1

CDR3nt: TGCGCCAGCAGCCATCCCCTTGGGGGAGCGGTAGATACGCAGTATTTT
CDR3aa: CASSHPLGGAVDTQYF
j_gene: TRBJ2-3
abundance: .
d_gene: .
v_gene: TRBV5-1

CDR3nt: TGTGCCAGCAGACGTTATAGCAATCAGCCCCAGCATTTT
CDR3aa: CASRRYSNQPQHF
j_gene: TRBJ1-5
abundance: few
d_gene: .
v_gene: TRBV27

CDR3nt: TGTGCCAGTAGTAGAGAGGACGGCCTCATGAACACTGAAGCTTTCTTT
CDR3aa: CASSREDGLMNTEAFF
j_gene: TRBJ1-1
abundance: many
d_gene: .
v_gene: TRBV19

CDR3nt: TGTGCCTGGTCCAGGTTCAACATAAGAAGCAATCAGCCCCAGCATTTT
CDR3aa: CAWSRFNIRSNQPQHF
j_gene: TRBJ1-5
abundance: .
d_gene: .
v_gene: TRBV30

CDR3nt: TGTGCCAGCAGTTACGGGACAGGGGCAGGAAACATTCAGTACTTC
CDR3aa: CASSYGTGAGNIQYF
j_gene: TRBJ2-4
abundance: .
d_gene: TRBD1
v_gene: TRBV6-5

CDR3nt: TGTGCCAGCAGTGCGGAGGGGAGAGGAAACACCATATATTTT
CDR3aa: CASSAEGRGNTIYF
j_gene: TRBJ1-3
abundance: .
d_gene: .
v_gene: TRBV2

CDR3nt: TGCGCCAGCAGCTTGCCAGATACCTACGAGCAGTACTTC
CDR3aa: CASSLPDTYEQYF
j_gene: TRBJ2-7
abundance: .
d_gene: .
v_gene: TRBV5-1

CDR3nt: TGTGCCAGCAGCTTATGGGGTTCTTTAGTAACCGGGGAGCTGTTTTTT
CDR3aa: CASSLWGSLVTGELFF
j_gene: TRBJ2-2
abundance: .
d_gene: .
v_gene: TRBV7-9